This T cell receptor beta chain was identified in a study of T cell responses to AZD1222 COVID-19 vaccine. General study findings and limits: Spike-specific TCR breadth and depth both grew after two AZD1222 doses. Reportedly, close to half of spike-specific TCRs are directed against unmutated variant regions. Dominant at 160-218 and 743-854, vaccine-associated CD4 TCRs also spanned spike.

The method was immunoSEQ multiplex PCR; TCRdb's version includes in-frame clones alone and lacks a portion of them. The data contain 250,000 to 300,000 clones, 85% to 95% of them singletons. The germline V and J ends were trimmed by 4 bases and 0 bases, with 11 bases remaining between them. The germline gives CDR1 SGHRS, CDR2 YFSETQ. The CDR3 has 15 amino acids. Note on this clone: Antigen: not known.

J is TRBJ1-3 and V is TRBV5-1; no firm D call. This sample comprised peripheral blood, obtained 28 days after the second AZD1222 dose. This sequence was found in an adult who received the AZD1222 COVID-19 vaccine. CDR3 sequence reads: CASSPYVRSGNTIYF. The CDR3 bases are TGCGCCAGCAGCCCCTACGTACGCTCTGGAAACACCATATATTTT.